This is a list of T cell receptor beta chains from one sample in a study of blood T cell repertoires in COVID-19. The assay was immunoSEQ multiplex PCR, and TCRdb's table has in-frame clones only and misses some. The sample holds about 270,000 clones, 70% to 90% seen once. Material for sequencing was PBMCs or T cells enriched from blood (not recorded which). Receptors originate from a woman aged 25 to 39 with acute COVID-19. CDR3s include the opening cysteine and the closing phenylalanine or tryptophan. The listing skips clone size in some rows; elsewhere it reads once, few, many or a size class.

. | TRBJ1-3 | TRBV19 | CASTLAGDSGNTIYF
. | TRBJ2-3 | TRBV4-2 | CASSQEVASGPEADTQYF
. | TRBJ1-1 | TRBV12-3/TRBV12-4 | CASSLVPSPEAFF
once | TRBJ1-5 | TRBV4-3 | CASSQGAGTGDYNQPQHF
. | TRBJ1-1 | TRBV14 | CASSQEGANTEAFF
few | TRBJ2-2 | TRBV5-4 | CASSFYSTGELFF
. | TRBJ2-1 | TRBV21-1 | CASSNSWRLAGRGEQFF
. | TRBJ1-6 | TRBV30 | CAWSVRGLQGSGGSPLHF
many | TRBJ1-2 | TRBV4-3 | CASSPQGGYGYTF
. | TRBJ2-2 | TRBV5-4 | CASSLDLRGTGELFF
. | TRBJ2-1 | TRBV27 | CASSFQGSEQFF